This TCR beta chain is from a study of blood T cell repertoires in COVID-19. About the research overall: The study drew acute and convalescent COVID-19 samples from the United States, Italy and Spain. Nucleic acid was either cDNA or gDNA, and it came from T cells, B-cell-depleted T cells, or PBMCs.

Germline lookup yields CDR1 KGHSH and CDR2 LQKENI. J was trimmed by 0 bases and V by 0 bases; bases with no gene match: 5. The CDR3 totals 18 residues. Original data processing: Amplification of reference gene primers provided the estimated nucleated cell counts. Clones were sequenced by immunoSEQ multiplex PCR, and TCRdb holds only the in-frame ones, with some missing. The D gene and trimming were derived from the DNA, and the V and J assignments and clone size from that table. The profile covers roughly 320,000 clones, with about 87% appearing a single time and about 1.2% taken by the ten largest. The origin of this receptor is a man in his 70s with acute or convalescent COVID-19. J is TRBJ2-1 and V is TRBV18, with 10 bases fitting TRBD1. Material for sequencing was peripheral blood. The CDR3 DNA is TGTGCCAGCTCACCACCGTTGGGACAGGGGTTCTCCTACAATGAGCAGTTCTTC. Protein product: CASSPPLGQGFSYNEQFF.